These 2 T cell receptor beta chains were sequenced from one sample in a study of CD8 T cells in ankylosing spondylitis. Overall study results and limits: It appeared that ankylosing spondylitis blood was characterized by a TCR beta motif of under ten highly homologous variants.

MiXCR was run by TCRdb on the 5' RACE reads, yielding one entry per CDR3 protein. The top ten hold 6.5% to 7% of the sample, which has approximately 550,000 distinct CDR3 sequences, roughly 13% seen once. Their target antigens are unknown. The specimen sequenced was blood, either unsorted or a sorted T cell fraction (not recorded which). All receptors come from a male donor with ankylosing spondylitis.

A remark on this clonotype: Germline and junction disagree at one end, which may indicate a read error. The CDR3 DNA reads as TGTCCCAGCAGCGTTTCGACTAGCGTGGGGGAGACCCAGTACTTC. It translates to CPSSVSTSVGETQYF. This chain links TRBV9 with TRBJ2-5, with 8 bases fitting TRBD2. The CDR3 has 15 residues. Looked up from germline, CDR1 is SGDLS and CDR2 is YYNGEE. Looking up the rest from reference TRBV9 and TRBJ2-5 gives the full variable domain: DSGVTQTPKHLITATGQRVTLRCSPRSGDLSVYWYQQSLDQGLQFLIQYYNGEERAKGNILERFSAQQFPDLHSELNLSSLELGDSALYFCPSSVSTSVGETQYFGPGTRLLVL.

This clonotype turned up a few times. The chain couples TRBV3-1 to TRBJ2-3, with D possibly TRBD2 on 5 matching bases. V was cut by 4 bases and J by 2 bases, with 19 bases left in between. In germline, CDR1 is LGHDT, CDR2 YNNKEL (reference sequence). The CDR3 covers 17 residues. Here the CDR3 reads CASSLFLSGGNTDTQYF. CDR3 DNA sequence: TGTGCCAGCAGCCTCTTCCTAAGCGGAGGTAACACAGATACGCAGTATTTT.